Listed below are T cell receptor beta chains from one sample, sequenced in a study of shared clonotypes between healthy human individuals. The table came from immunoSEQ multiplex PCR; TCRdb's copy has only in-frame clones and leaves some out. Among about 2.1 million clones listed, 90% to 95% were seen once. The sequenced sample consisted of naive CD8+ T cells from PBMCs. The origin of the receptors is a man aged 18 to 29 in good health. Some clones in this sample may be carry-over from other donors' samples. The CDR3 runs from the conserved cysteine through the conserved F or W. The order of the fields is clone size, V gene, D gene, J gene, CDR3 protein, CDR3 DNA. The D gene is left open where the match is weak. A clone size is listed for some rows: how often the clone was seen (once, few, many), or a class if it is expanded.

clone_size: .; v_call: TRBV15; d_call: .; j_call: TRBJ1-2; cdr3_aa: CATSRAGMGYGYTF; cdr3_nt: TGTGCCACCAGCAGAGCAGGGATGGGCTATGGCTACACCTTC
clone_size: .; v_call: TRBV28; d_call: .; j_call: TRBJ1-2; cdr3_aa: CASRGASNYGYTF; cdr3_nt: TGTGCCAGCAGGGGGGCGTCTAACTATGGCTACACCTTC
clone_size: .; v_call: TRBV19; d_call: .; j_call: TRBJ1-1; cdr3_aa: CASSPNRGTEAFF; cdr3_nt: TGTGCCAGTAGTCCTAATCGGGGCACTGAAGCTTTCTTT
clone_size: .; v_call: TRBV7-2; d_call: .; j_call: TRBJ2-3; cdr3_aa: CASSLGATDTQYF; cdr3_nt: TGTGCCAGCAGCTTAGGTGCCACAGATACGCAGTATTTT
clone_size: .; v_call: TRBV7-9; d_call: .; j_call: TRBJ1-4; cdr3_aa: CASTQTVTDVGVKLFF; cdr3_nt: TGTGCCAGCACCCAGACAGTTACTGACGTTGGTGTAAAACTGTTTTTT
clone_size: .; v_call: TRBV7-9; d_call: .; j_call: TRBJ1-2; cdr3_aa: CASSLERVDYGYTF; cdr3_nt: TGTGCCAGCAGCTTAGAAAGGGTAGACTATGGCTACACCTTC
clone_size: .; v_call: TRBV11-2; d_call: .; j_call: TRBJ2-7; cdr3_aa: CASSFFGISYEQYF; cdr3_nt: TGTGCCAGCAGCTTTTTCGGGATTTCCTACGAGCAGTACTTC
clone_size: .; v_call: TRBV1; d_call: .; j_call: TRBJ2-1; cdr3_aa: CTSSHRTPGNNEQFF; cdr3_nt: TGCACCAGCAGCCACCGGACCCCAGGTAACAATGAGCAGTTCTTC
clone_size: .; v_call: TRBV27; d_call: TRBD1; j_call: TRBJ1-1; cdr3_aa: CASGLYRGLNTEAFF; cdr3_nt: TGTGCCAGCGGTTTATATAGGGGGCTGAACACTGAAGCTTTCTTT
clone_size: .; v_call: TRBV28; d_call: .; j_call: TRBJ2-7; cdr3_aa: CASSLSAGYEQYF; cdr3_nt: TGTGCCAGCAGTCTGTCTGCAGGCTACGAGCAGTACTTC
clone_size: .; v_call: TRBV1; d_call: .; j_call: TRBJ2-7; cdr3_aa: CTSSLSGTGASYEQYF; cdr3_nt: TGCACCAGCAGCCTTTCCGGGACAGGGGCCTCCTACGAGCAGTACTTC
clone_size: .; v_call: TRBV9; d_call: TRBD1; j_call: TRBJ2-5; cdr3_aa: CASSAQSRGQETQYF; cdr3_nt: TGTGCCAGCAGCGCACAATCCAGGGGGCAAGAGACCCAGTACTTC
clone_size: .; v_call: TRBV7-3; d_call: .; j_call: TRBJ2-1; cdr3_aa: CASSLLGGMLSYNEQFF; cdr3_nt: TGTGCCAGCAGCTTATTAGGCGGGATGCTATCCTACAATGAGCAGTTCTTC
clone_size: .; v_call: TRBV7-8; d_call: .; j_call: TRBJ2-5; cdr3_aa: CASTGRQETQYF; cdr3_nt: TGTGCCAGCACGGGGCGTCAAGAGACCCAGTACTTC
clone_size: .; v_call: TRBV5-1; d_call: TRBD1; j_call: TRBJ2-5; cdr3_aa: CASSLGQGAEETQYF; cdr3_nt: TGCGCCAGCAGCTTGGGACAGGGGGCCGAAGAGACCCAGTACTTC
clone_size: .; v_call: TRBV29-1; d_call: .; j_call: TRBJ1-4; cdr3_aa: CSVEEVRDKMVEGTNEKLFF; cdr3_nt: TGCAGCGTTGAAGAAGTCCGGGACAAAATGGTAGAGGGGACTAATGAAAAACTGTTTTTT
clone_size: .; v_call: TRBV10-3; d_call: .; j_call: TRBJ1-4; cdr3_aa: CAIRDFPTNEKLFF; cdr3_nt: TGTGCCATCAGGGACTTTCCAACTAATGAAAAACTGTTTTTT
clone_size: .; v_call: TRBV5-4; d_call: .; j_call: TRBJ2-7; cdr3_aa: CASSSRASYEQYF; cdr3_nt: TGTGCCAGCAGCTCGAGGGCCTCCTACGAGCAGTACTTC
clone_size: .; v_call: TRBV27; d_call: TRBD2; j_call: TRBJ2-1; cdr3_aa: CASSLRGLAELFF; cdr3_nt: TGTGCCAGCAGTTTACGGGGACTAGCAGAATTATTCTTC
clone_size: .; v_call: TRBV6-1; d_call: .; j_call: TRBJ1-2; cdr3_aa: CASSEWDTKDLF; cdr3_nt: TGTGCCAGCAGTGAGTGGGACACCAAGGACCTCTTC
clone_size: .; v_call: TRBV14; d_call: TRBD2; j_call: TRBJ2-6; cdr3_aa: CASSPGLAGVGANVLTF; cdr3_nt: TGTGCCAGCAGCCCCGGACTAGCGGGAGTTGGGGCCAACGTCCTGACTTTC
clone_size: few; v_call: TRBV4-1; d_call: .; j_call: TRBJ2-7; cdr3_aa: CASSHKTGYEQYF; cdr3_nt: TGCGCCAGCAGCCACAAAACAGGCTACGAGCAGTACTTC
clone_size: .; v_call: TRBV4-2; d_call: .; j_call: TRBJ1-1; cdr3_aa: CASSKVANTEAFF; cdr3_nt: TGTGCCAGCAGCAAAGTGGCGAACACTGAAGCTTTCTTT
clone_size: .; v_call: TRBV7-9; d_call: TRBD2; j_call: TRBJ2-7; cdr3_aa: CASSAGTSGIYEQYF; cdr3_nt: TGTGCCAGCAGCGCCGGGACTAGCGGGATTTACGAGCAGTACTTC
clone_size: .; v_call: TRBV5-8; d_call: .; j_call: TRBJ1-2; cdr3_aa: CASSPGSWRGYTF; cdr3_nt: TGTGCCAGCAGCCCAGGATCTTGGAGAGGCTACACCTTC
clone_size: .; v_call: TRBV19; d_call: .; j_call: TRBJ1-2; cdr3_aa: CASNEGHLYGYTF; cdr3_nt: TGTGCCAGTAACGAGGGGCATCTTTATGGCTACACCTTC
clone_size: .; v_call: TRBV23-1; d_call: .; j_call: TRBJ1-3; cdr3_aa: CASSHNAAGVTIYF; cdr3_nt: TGCGCCAGCAGTCATAATGCGGCCGGAGTCACCATATATTTT
clone_size: .; v_call: TRBV30; d_call: TRBD1; j_call: TRBJ2-7; cdr3_aa: CAWTLTGGYEQYF; cdr3_nt: TGTGCCTGGACCCTGACAGGGGGCTACGAGCAGTACTTC
clone_size: .; v_call: TRBV4-1; d_call: TRBD2; j_call: TRBJ2-5; cdr3_aa: CASSPLGGRESETQYF; cdr3_nt: TGCGCCAGCAGCCCTTTGGGAGGGAGGGAATCAGAGACCCAGTACTTC
clone_size: .; v_call: TRBV9; d_call: TRBD1; j_call: TRBJ1-1; cdr3_aa: CASSWGQGASEAFF; cdr3_nt: TGTGCCAGCAGCTGGGGACAGGGGGCCTCTGAAGCTTTCTTT
clone_size: .; v_call: TRBV29-1; d_call: TRBD2; j_call: TRBJ2-7; cdr3_aa: CSVEGRGSSHEQYF; cdr3_nt: TGCAGCGTTGAGGGGCGCGGGAGCAGCCACGAGCAGTACTTC
clone_size: once; v_call: TRBV7-9; d_call: .; j_call: TRBJ2-7; cdr3_aa: CASSPADYSIYEQYF; cdr3_nt: TGTGCCAGCAGCCCGGCGGACTACTCAATCTACGAGCAGTACTTC
clone_size: .; v_call: TRBV9; d_call: TRBD2; j_call: TRBJ2-1; cdr3_aa: CASSVALAGADEQFF; cdr3_nt: TGTGCCAGCAGCGTAGCACTAGCGGGAGCCGATGAGCAGTTCTTC
clone_size: .; v_call: TRBV9; d_call: TRBD2; j_call: TRBJ2-1; cdr3_aa: CASSVVGLAGGIDEQFF; cdr3_nt: TGTGCCAGCAGCGTAGTAGGGCTAGCGGGAGGGATCGATGAGCAGTTCTTC
clone_size: .; v_call: TRBV6-1; d_call: .; j_call: TRBJ2-7; cdr3_aa: CASSEKGPTYEQYF; cdr3_nt: TGTGCCAGCAGTGAAAAGGGACCGACCTACGAGCAGTACTTC
clone_size: .; v_call: TRBV30; d_call: .; j_call: TRBJ2-6; cdr3_aa: CAWSSSGANVLTF; cdr3_nt: TGTGCCTGGAGTAGCTCTGGGGCCAACGTCCTGACTTTC
clone_size: .; v_call: TRBV30; d_call: TRBD1; j_call: TRBJ1-2; cdr3_aa: CAFTPTRTGAYGYTF; cdr3_nt: TGTGCCTTTACCCCAACCCGGACAGGGGCATATGGCTACACCTTC
clone_size: few; v_call: TRBV19; d_call: .; j_call: TRBJ1-5; cdr3_aa: CASSMVRDLNQPQHF; cdr3_nt: TGTGCCAGTAGTATGGTCCGGGACCTCAATCAGCCCCAGCATTTT
clone_size: .; v_call: TRBV30; d_call: .; j_call: TRBJ1-1; cdr3_aa: CAWSPIAFRGDTEAFF; cdr3_nt: TGTGCCTGGAGTCCTATTGCATTCAGGGGCGACACTGAAGCTTTCTTT
clone_size: .; v_call: TRBV4-1; d_call: .; j_call: TRBJ2-7; cdr3_aa: CASSQIGSGTRSYEQYF; cdr3_nt: TGCGCCAGCAGCCAAATCGGTTCCGGGACCCGTTCCTACGAGCAGTACTTC
clone_size: .; v_call: TRBV27; d_call: .; j_call: TRBJ2-3; cdr3_aa: CASSGRGREADTQYF; cdr3_nt: TGTGCCAGCTCCGGGCGGGGGCGCGAGGCAGATACGCAGTATTTT
clone_size: .; v_call: TRBV2; d_call: .; j_call: TRBJ2-1; cdr3_aa: CASRRPEGRSYNEQFF; cdr3_nt: TGTGCCAGCAGGCGCCCGGAGGGACGATCCTACAATGAGCAGTTCTTC
clone_size: .; v_call: TRBV7-9; d_call: TRBD2; j_call: TRBJ2-3; cdr3_aa: CASSRSGSGRVTDTQYF; cdr3_nt: TGTGCCAGCAGCCGATCGGGTAGCGGGAGGGTAACAGATACGCAGTATTTT
clone_size: .; v_call: TRBV7-9; d_call: .; j_call: TRBJ2-4; cdr3_aa: CASKKSKAKNIQYF; cdr3_nt: TGTGCCAGCAAGAAGTCGAAAGCCAAAAACATTCAGTACTTC
clone_size: once; v_call: TRBV7-9; d_call: .; j_call: TRBJ2-5; cdr3_aa: CASSLVNGVAEGAETQYF; cdr3_nt: TGTGCCAGCAGCTTAGTAAATGGGGTCGCTGAGGGTGCGGAGACCCAGTACTTC
clone_size: .; v_call: TRBV5-1; d_call: .; j_call: TRBJ2-3; cdr3_aa: CASSLAPPGVLPDTQYF; cdr3_nt: TGCGCCAGCAGCTTGGCACCGCCGGGGGTCCTACCAGATACGCAGTATTTT
clone_size: once; v_call: TRBV7-9; d_call: .; j_call: TRBJ1-1; cdr3_aa: CASSGANTEAFF; cdr3_nt: TGTGCCAGCAGTGGGGCGAACACTGAAGCTTTCTTT
clone_size: once; v_call: TRBV4-1; d_call: .; j_call: TRBJ1-5; cdr3_aa: CASSSRTVGNQPQHF; cdr3_nt: TGCGCCAGCAGCTCCCGGACAGTGGGCAATCAGCCCCAGCATTTT
clone_size: .; v_call: TRBV5-4; d_call: .; j_call: TRBJ2-5; cdr3_aa: CASSLSSFQETQYF; cdr3_nt: TGTGCCAGCAGCTTGTCCTCTTTCCAAGAGACCCAGTACTTC
clone_size: .; v_call: TRBV29-1; d_call: .; j_call: TRBJ1-1; cdr3_aa: CSVEGGATEAFF; cdr3_nt: TGCAGCGTTGAGGGAGGGGCCACTGAAGCTTTCTTT
clone_size: .; v_call: TRBV27; d_call: TRBD1; j_call: TRBJ1-5; cdr3_aa: CASSLSPGTGPPDPQHF; cdr3_nt: TGTGCCAGCAGTTTATCCCCCGGGACAGGGCCGCCAGATCCCCAGCATTTT
clone_size: once; v_call: TRBV5-3; d_call: TRBD1; j_call: TRBJ1-5; cdr3_aa: CARLCGTDDSNQPQHF; cdr3_nt: TGTGCCAGATTGTGCGGGACAGACGATAGCAATCAGCCCCAGCATTTT
clone_size: .; v_call: TRBV27; d_call: TRBD2; j_call: TRBJ2-7; cdr3_aa: CASSPSSGIVAYEQYF; cdr3_nt: TGTGCCAGCAGTCCATCCAGCGGGATAGTCGCTTACGAGCAGTACTTC
clone_size: .; v_call: TRBV7-9; d_call: .; j_call: TRBJ2-2; cdr3_aa: CASRPALQGSENTGELFF; cdr3_nt: TGTGCCAGCAGACCGGCCCTACAGGGCTCGGAGAACACCGGGGAGCTGTTTTTT
clone_size: .; v_call: TRBV29-1; d_call: .; j_call: TRBJ2-1; cdr3_aa: CSARFVGISDVNEQFF; cdr3_nt: TGCAGCGCCCGGTTTGTCGGGATCTCAGACGTCAATGAGCAGTTCTTC